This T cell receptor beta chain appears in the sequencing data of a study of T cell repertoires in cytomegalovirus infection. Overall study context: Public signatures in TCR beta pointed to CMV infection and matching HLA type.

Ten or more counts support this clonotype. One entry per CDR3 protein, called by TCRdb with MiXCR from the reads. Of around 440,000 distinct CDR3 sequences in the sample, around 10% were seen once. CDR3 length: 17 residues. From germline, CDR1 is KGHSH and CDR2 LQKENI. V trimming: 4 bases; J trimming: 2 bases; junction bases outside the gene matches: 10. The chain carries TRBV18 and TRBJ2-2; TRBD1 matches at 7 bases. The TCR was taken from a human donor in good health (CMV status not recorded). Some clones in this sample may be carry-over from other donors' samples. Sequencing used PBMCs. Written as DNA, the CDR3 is TGTGCCAGCTCACGCACAGGGGTCAACCTTAACACCGGGGAGCTGTTTTTT. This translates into CASSRTGVNLNTGELFF.